This is a list of T cell receptor beta chains from one sample in a study of blood T cell repertoires in COVID-19. Here immunoSEQ multiplex PCR was the method, and the copy in TCRdb shows in-frame clones only, minus some. This table holds 99,000 or so clones, about 76% found once. Input material: peripheral blood. The receptors here all came from an older woman with acute or convalescent COVID-19. Both conserved end residues are part of each CDR3. Fields, in order: J gene, V gene, CDR3 protein.

>TRBJ1-1|TRBV4-3
CASSQDRNTEAFF
>TRBJ2-5|TRBV7-9
CASSSDSYQETQYF
>TRBJ1-1|TRBV25-1
CASSHRGENTEAFF
>TRBJ1-1|TRBV5-1
CASSYRYGNTEAFF
>TRBJ1-3|TRBV2
CASRKTDSNSGNTIYF
>TRBJ1-1|TRBV18
CASSQGRDTEAFF
>TRBJ1-3|TRBV5-1
CASSLAGGNTIYF
>TRBJ1-5|TRBV19
CASSKSENSNQPQHF
>TRBJ1-6|TRBV11-3
CASSSGQGDSPLHF
>TRBJ2-3|TRBV11-3
CASSSRGTDTQYF
>TRBJ1-4|TRBV12-3/TRBV12-4
CASSRKQWLFF
>TRBJ1-1|TRBV2
CASRGTGLNTEAFF
>TRBJ2-7|TRBV5-4
CASSLRQGPYEQYF
>TRBJ1-2|TRBV10-3
CAISNVGGSGYGYTF
>TRBJ2-7|TRBV5-1
CASSLVLGLGTYEQYF
>TRBJ1-3|TRBV9
CASSVDLSSGNTIYF
>TRBJ2-5|TRBV6-5
CASSPGTSGGGTQYF
>TRBJ1-2|TRBV9
CASSVGQFYGYTF